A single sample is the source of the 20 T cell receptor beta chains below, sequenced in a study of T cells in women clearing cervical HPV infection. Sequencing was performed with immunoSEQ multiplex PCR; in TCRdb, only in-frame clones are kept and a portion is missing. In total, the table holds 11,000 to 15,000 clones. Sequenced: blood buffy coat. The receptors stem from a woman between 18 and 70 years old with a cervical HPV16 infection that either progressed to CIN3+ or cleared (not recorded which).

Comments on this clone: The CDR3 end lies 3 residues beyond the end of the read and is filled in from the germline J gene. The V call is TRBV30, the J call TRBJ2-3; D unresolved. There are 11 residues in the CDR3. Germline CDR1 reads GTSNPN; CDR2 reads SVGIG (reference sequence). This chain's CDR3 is CAWSAQETQYF. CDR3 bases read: TGTGCCTGGAGTGCACAAGAGACG.

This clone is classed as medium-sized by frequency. CDR3 bases read: TGTGCCAGCTCACCATTTTTCGTGACTAGCGGACCTAGGACAGATACG. Protein sequence: CASSPFFVTSGPRTDT. The full-length CDR3 reads as CASSPFFVTSGPRTDTQYF. This chain joins TRBV18 and TRBJ2-3; TRBD2 matches 9 bases. The CDR3 extends 3 residues past the end of the read, so its final part is completed from the germline J gene. The trim removed 2 bases at V and 3 bases at J, leaving 15 bases unmatched. The germline V gene has CDR1 KGHSH and CDR2 LQKENI. The CDR3 totals 19 residues.

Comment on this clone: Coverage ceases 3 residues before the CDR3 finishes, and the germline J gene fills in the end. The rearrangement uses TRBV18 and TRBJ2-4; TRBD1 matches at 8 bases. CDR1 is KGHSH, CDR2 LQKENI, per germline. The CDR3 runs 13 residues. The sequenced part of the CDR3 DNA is TGTGCCAGCTCACAAGGACAGGGATATGGT. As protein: CASSQGQGYG. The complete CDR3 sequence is CASSQGQGYGQYF.

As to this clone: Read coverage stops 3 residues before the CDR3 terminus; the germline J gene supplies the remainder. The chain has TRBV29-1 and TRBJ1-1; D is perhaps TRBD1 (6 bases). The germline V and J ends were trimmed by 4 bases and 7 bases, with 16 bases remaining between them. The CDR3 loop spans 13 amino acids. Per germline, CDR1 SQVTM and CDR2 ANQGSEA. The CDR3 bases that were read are TGCAGCGTTGGGGGGAGGGGGTATAATGAA. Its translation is CSVGGRGYNE. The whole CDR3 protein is CSVGGRGYNEAFF.

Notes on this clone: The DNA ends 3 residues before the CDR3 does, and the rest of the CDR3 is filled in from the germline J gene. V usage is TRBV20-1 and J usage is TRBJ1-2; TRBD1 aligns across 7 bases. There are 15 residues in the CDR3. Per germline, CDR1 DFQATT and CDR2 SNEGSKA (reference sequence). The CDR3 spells CSARGQKKSTDTYTF. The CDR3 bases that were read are TGCAGTGCTAGGGGACAGAAGAAAAGCACAGATACC.

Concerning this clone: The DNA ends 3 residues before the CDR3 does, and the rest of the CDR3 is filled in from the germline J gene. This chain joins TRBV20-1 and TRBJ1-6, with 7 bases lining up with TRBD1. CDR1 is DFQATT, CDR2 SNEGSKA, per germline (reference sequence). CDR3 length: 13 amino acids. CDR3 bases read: TGCAGTGCCCCGACAGGGTATATTGAGTCC. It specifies CSAPTGYIES. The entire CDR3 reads CSAPTGYIESLHF.

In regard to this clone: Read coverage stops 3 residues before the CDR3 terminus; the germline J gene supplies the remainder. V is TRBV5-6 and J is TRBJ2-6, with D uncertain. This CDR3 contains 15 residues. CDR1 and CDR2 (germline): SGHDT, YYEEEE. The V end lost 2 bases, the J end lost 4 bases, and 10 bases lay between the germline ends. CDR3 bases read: TGTGCCAGCAGCTTAGGAGCGTACGGGGCCAACGTC. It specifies CASSLGAYGANV. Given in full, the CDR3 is CASSLGAYGANVLTF. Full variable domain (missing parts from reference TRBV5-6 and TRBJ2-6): DAGVTQSPTHLIKTRGQQVTLRCSPKSGHDTVSWYQQALGQGPQFIFQYYEEEERQRGNFPDRFSGHQFPNYSSELNVNALLLGDSALYLCASSLGAYGANVLTFGAGSRLTVL.

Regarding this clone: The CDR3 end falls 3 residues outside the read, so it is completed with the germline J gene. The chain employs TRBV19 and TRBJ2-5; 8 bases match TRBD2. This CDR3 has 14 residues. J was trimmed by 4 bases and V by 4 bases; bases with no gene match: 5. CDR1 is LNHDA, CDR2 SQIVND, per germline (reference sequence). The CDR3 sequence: CASSKAGVRETQYF. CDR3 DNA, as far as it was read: TGTGCCAGTAGTAAAGCGGGGGTGAGAGAGACC.

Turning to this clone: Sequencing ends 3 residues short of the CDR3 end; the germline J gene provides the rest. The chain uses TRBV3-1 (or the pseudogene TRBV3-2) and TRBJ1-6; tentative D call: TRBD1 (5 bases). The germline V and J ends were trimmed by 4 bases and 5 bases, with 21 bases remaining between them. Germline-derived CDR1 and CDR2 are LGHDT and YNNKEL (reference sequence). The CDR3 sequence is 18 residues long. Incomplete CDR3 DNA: TGTGCCAGCAGCCCAAGAATCGTCTGGCAGGGTAATAATTCACCC. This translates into CASSPRIVWQGNNSP. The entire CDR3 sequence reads CASSPRIVWQGNNSPLHF.

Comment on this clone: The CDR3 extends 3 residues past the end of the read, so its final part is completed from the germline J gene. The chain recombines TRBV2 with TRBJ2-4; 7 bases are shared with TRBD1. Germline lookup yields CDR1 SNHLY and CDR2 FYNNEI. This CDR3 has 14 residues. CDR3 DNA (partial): TGTGCCAGCAGAGGAGTACAGGGGACCTATGGT. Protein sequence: CASRGVQGTYG. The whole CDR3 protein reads CASRGVQGTYGQYF.

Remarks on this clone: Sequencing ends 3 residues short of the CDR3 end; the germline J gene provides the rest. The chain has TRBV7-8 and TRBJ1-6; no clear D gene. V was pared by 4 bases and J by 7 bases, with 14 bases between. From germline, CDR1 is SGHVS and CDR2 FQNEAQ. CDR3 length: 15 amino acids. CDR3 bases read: TGTGCCAGCAGCTCCGGGCGGGGATTGAATTCACCC. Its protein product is CASSSGRGLNSP. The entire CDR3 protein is CASSSGRGLNSPLHF.

The CDR3 bases that were read are TGTGCCAGCTCACTAGCTGACGACTATGAG. Protein: CASSLADDYE. The CDR3, in full, reads CASSLADDYEQFF. The chain employs TRBV18 and TRBJ2-1; D uncertain. The CDR3 end falls 3 residues outside the read, so it is completed with the germline J gene. Germline-derived CDR1 and CDR2 are KGHSH and LQKENI. This CDR3 spans 13 amino acids. The germline V and J ends were trimmed by 4 bases and 8 bases, with 12 bases remaining between them.

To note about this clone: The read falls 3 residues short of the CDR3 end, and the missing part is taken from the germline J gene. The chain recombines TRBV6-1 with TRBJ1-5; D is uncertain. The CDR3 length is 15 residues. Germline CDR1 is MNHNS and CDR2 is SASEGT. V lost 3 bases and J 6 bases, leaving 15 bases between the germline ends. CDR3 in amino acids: CASSDSAGRSQPQHF. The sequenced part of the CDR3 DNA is TGTGCCAGCAGTGATAGTGCAGGTCGAAGTCAGCCC.

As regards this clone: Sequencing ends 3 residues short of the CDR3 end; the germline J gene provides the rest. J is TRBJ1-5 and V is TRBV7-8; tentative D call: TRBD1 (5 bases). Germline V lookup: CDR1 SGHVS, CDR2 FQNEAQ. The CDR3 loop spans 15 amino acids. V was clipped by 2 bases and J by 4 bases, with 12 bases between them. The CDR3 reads CASSLSSGVNQPQHF. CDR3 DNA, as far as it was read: TGTGCCAGCAGCTTATCGTCGGGGGTTAATCAGCCC.

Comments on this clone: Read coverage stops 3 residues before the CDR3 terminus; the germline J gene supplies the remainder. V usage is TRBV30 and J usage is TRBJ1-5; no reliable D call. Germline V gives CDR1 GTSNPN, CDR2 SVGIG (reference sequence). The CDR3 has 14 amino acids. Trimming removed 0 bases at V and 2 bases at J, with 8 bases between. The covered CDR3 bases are TGTGCCTGGAGTGTATCCAAGGGCAATCAGCCC. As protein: CAWSVSKGNQP. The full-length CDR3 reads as CAWSVSKGNQPQHF. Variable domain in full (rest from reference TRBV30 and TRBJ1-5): SQTIHQWPATLVQPVGSPLSLECTVEGTSNPNLYWYRQAAGRGLQLLFYSVGIGQISSEVPQNLSASRPQDRQFILSSKKLLLSDSGFYLCAWSVSKGNQPQHFGDGTRLSIL.

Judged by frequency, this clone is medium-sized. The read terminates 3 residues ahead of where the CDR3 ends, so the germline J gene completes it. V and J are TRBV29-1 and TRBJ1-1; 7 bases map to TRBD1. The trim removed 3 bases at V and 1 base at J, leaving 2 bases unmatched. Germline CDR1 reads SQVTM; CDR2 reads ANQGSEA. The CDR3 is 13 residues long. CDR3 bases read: TGCAGCGTTGATCAGGGGGGGAACACTGAA. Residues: CSVDQGGNTE. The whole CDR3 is CSVDQGGNTEAFF.

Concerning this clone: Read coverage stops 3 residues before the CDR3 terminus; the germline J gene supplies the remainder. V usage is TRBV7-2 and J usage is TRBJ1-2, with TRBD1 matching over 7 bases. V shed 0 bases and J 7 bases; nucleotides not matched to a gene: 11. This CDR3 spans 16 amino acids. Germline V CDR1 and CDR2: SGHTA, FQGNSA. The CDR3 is CASSLAPNYRGGGYTF. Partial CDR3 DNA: TGTGCCAGCAGCTTAGCGCCGAACTACAGGGGCGGTGGC.

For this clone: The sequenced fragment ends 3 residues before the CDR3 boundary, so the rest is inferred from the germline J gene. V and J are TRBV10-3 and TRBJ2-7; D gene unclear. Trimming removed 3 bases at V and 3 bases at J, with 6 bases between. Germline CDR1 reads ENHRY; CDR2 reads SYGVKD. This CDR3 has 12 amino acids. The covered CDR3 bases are TGTGCCATCAGTGACCAGAGCTACGAG. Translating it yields CAISDQSYE. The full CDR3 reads CAISDQSYEQYF.

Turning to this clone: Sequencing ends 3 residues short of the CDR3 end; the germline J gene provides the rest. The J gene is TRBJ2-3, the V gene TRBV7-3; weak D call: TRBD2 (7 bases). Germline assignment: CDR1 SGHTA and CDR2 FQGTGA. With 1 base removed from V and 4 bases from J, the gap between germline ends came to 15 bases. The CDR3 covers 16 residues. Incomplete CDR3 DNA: TGTGCCAGCAGCTTAAATGGTGGGGGGGCCCCAGATACG. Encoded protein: CASSLNGGGAPDT. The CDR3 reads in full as CASSLNGGGAPDTQYF.

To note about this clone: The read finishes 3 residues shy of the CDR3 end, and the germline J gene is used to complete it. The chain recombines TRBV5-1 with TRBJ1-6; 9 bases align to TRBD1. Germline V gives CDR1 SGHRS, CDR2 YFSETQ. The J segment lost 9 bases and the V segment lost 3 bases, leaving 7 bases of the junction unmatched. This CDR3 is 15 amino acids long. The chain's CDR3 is CASSSAGTGSSPLHF. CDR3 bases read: TGCGCCAGCAGCTCTGCCGGGACAGGGTCTTCACCC.